This is a list of T cell receptor beta chains from one sample in a study of T cells in Graves' hyperthyroidism and ophthalmopathy. TCRdb reprocessed the multiplex PCR reads with MiXCR, giving one entry per CDR3 protein. The data show 90,000 to 120,000 distinct CDR3 sequences, with about 17% seen just once and about 40% held by the top ten. Specimen: blood. Every receptor here comes from a woman aged 50 to 60 with Graves' hyperthyroidism. Both conserved end residues are part of each CDR3. The D gene is left open where the match is weak. Some rows mark clone size as missing; the rest say once, few, many or name a class of expanded clone.

V	J	size	length	D	DNA	CDR3
TRBV18	TRBJ2-1	many	16	NA	TGTGCCAGCTCACCCCCGGGGGGCAGCTCCTACAATGAGCAGTTCTTC	CASSPPGGSSYNEQFF
TRBV9	TRBJ2-5	many	13	NA	TGTGCCAGCAGCGTCAACGTCCAAGAGACCCAGTACTTC	CASSVNVQETQYF
TRBV28	TRBJ2-1	many	15	NA	TGTGCCAGCACTCCTGCAGGCGAGACTTATAATGAGCAGTTCTTC	CASTPAGETYNEQFF
TRBV12-3/TRBV12-4	TRBJ2-6	NA	15	NA	TGTGCCAGCAGTTTAGTCGCGGCTGGGGCCAACGTCCTGACTTTC	CASSLVAAGANVLTF
TRBV6-2/TRBV6-3	TRBJ1-1	many	16	TRBD1	TGTGCCAGCAGTTACACCAGGACAGGAGAGAACACTGAAGCTTTCTTT	CASSYTRTGENTEAFF
TRBV27	TRBJ2-1	many	18	TRBD2	TGTGCCAGCAGTTCCCCCCTAAGCGGGAGGAGTCCTCTCAATGAGCAGTTCTTC	CASSSPLSGRSPLNEQFF
TRBV6-1	TRBJ1-5	many	16	TRBD1	TGTGCCAGCAATCTGGACAGGGACCATAGCAATCAGCCCCAGCATTTT	CASNLDRDHSNQPQHF
TRBV7-9	TRBJ2-1	many	13	NA	TGTGCCAGCAGCTGGGGGCTAAACAATGAGCAGTTCTTC	CASSWGLNNEQFF
TRBV15	TRBJ1-1	many	12	NA	TGTGCCAGAAAAGGGCCGGATCCTGGAGCTTTCTTT	CARKGPDPGAFF
TRBV20-1	TRBJ2-7	many	16	TRBD1	TGCAGTGCTAGAGATAGGGACAGGGGGCGATTCTACGAGCAGTACTTC	CSARDRDRGRFYEQYF
TRBV5-6	TRBJ2-3	many	17	TRBD2	TGTGCCAGCAGCTACAGCGGAGCTAGCGGGAGTACAGATACGCAGTATTTT	CASSYSGASGSTDTQYF
TRBV7-2	TRBJ2-3	few	16	TRBD2	TGTGCCAGCAGCCTCACCCCAATCGGGGGGGGGGATACGCAGTATTTT	CASSLTPIGGGDTQYF
TRBV6-5	TRBJ2-1	many	16	TRBD2	TGTGCCAGCAGTTACTCGACTAGCGGGAGTGGCAATGAGCAGTTCTTC	CASSYSTSGSGNEQFF
TRBV5-1	TRBJ1-6	many	14	TRBD1	TGCGCCAGCAGCTTGGTGGGGACAGTCGCACCCCTCCACTTT	CASSLVGTVAPLHF
TRBV11-2	TRBJ2-3	many	14	NA	TGTGCCAGCAGCTTGGGGGGAGTTGCAGATACGCAGTATTTT	CASSLGGVADTQYF
TRBV6-6	TRBJ2-1	many	14	TRBD2	TGTGCCAGCAGTTACTTGGGGGAGGGCAGTGAGCAGTTCTTC	CASSYLGEGSEQFF
TRBV6-2/TRBV6-3	TRBJ2-6	many	17	TRBD1	TGTGCCAGCAGTTCGGACAGGGGACCGGCTGGGGCCAACGTCCTGACTTTC	CASSSDRGPAGANVLTF
TRBV11-2	TRBJ1-1	many	13	NA	TGTGCCAGCAGCTTAAAGAGGAACACTGAAGCTTTCTTT	CASSLKRNTEAFF
TRBV11-2	TRBJ2-7	many	13	NA	TGTGCCAGCAGCTCCCTGCCAACCTACGAGCAGTACTTC	CASSSLPTYEQYF
TRBV3-1	TRBJ2-5	many	15	TRBD2	TGTGCCAGCAGCCTGACTAGCGGGAGAATGGAGACCCAGTACTTC	CASSLTSGRMETQYF
TRBV14	TRBJ1-1	NA	15	NA	TGTGCCAGCAGCCAAGACTGGCTGATGAACACTGAAGCTTTCTTT	CASSQDWLMNTEAFF
TRBV7-3	TRBJ2-1	many	14	NA	TGTGCCAGCACCCAATCCCCCGGGACTGGAGATCAGTTCTTC	CASTQSPGTGDQFF
TRBV19	TRBJ1-1	many	14	NA	TGTGCCAGTAGCCCCGGGGGTGGGTCCACTGAAGCTTTCTTT	CASSPGGGSTEAFF
TRBV28	TRBJ1-5	many	13	NA	TGTGCCAGCAGTAGACAGTTCAATCAGCCCCAGCATTTT	CASSRQFNQPQHF
TRBV10-3	TRBJ1-3	NA	18	NA	TGTGCCACCCGGGGGCACCCGAGGAGGGCTTCCTCTGGAAACACCATATATTTT	CATRGHPRRASSGNTIYF
TRBV20-1	TRBJ2-5	many	16	TRBD2	TGCAGTGCTAGGGGGACTAGCGGGAGGAGGCAAGAGACCCAGTACTTC	CSARGTSGRRQETQYF
TRBV20-1	TRBJ2-7	many	14	NA	TGCAGTGCTAGAGATCCGGGGGCCGGCTACGAGCAGTACTTC	CSARDPGAGYEQYF
TRBV18	TRBJ2-7	NA	15	NA	TGTGCCAGCTCACCGGGGCCTGCTGGTCCATACGAGCAGTACTTC	CASSPGPAGPYEQYF
TRBV11-2	TRBJ2-7	NA	13	NA	TGTGCCAGCAGCGACAGAGGGCTCGGCGAGCAGTACTTC	CASSDRGLGEQYF
TRBV28	TRBJ1-5	NA	16	TRBD1	TGTGCCAGCAGTGCACCGGACAGGGGCCCAAATCAGCCCCAGCATTTT	CASSAPDRGPNQPQHF
TRBV18	TRBJ2-7	many	14	NA	TGTGCCAGCTCACCAGTCCCGAGCTCCTACGAGCAGTACTTC	CASSPVPSSYEQYF
TRBV19	TRBJ2-3	many	17	TRBD1	TGTGCCAGTAGCTTAGGGACAGGGATCGTCGGCACAGATACGCAGTATTTT	CASSLGTGIVGTDTQYF
TRBV6-2/TRBV6-3	TRBJ2-3	many	12	NA	TGTGCCAGCACCGCACAACGAGATACGCAGTATTTT	CASTAQRDTQYF
TRBV20-1	TRBJ1-2	many	17	NA	TGCAGTGCTAGGGGAGGGCTAGGATCCAGGGTTAACTATGGCTACACCTTC	CSARGGLGSRVNYGYTF
TRBV7-2	TRBJ2-7	many	13	NA	TGTGCCAGCAGTCCAGCGGTGTCCTACGAGCAGTACTTC	CASSPAVSYEQYF
TRBV7-2	TRBJ1-1	many	13	NA	TGTGCCAGCAGGGGACAACTGAACACTGAAGCTTTCTTT	CASRGQLNTEAFF
TRBV5-4	TRBJ2-2	many	16	NA	TGTGCCAGCAGCTTGGAGGTTAGCTCGAACACCGGGGAGCTGTTTTTT	CASSLEVSSNTGELFF
TRBV5-1	TRBJ1-1	many	13	NA	NA	CASSLTGVPEAFF
TRBV20-1	TRBJ2-1	NA	15	TRBD2	TGCAGTGCTAGAGCCGGGAGGGAAGGTCTGAGTGAGCAGTTCTTC	CSARAGREGLSEQFF
TRBV12-3/TRBV12-4	TRBJ2-1	many	17	TRBD2	TGTGCCAGCAGTCCCCCCCAACGGGAGGGCCGGGGACGTGAGCAGTTCTTC	CASSPPQREGRGREQFF
TRBV20-1	TRBJ2-3	many	16	TRBD2	TGCAGTGCTAGACGAGGACTAGCGGGAAGCACAGATACGCAGTATTTT	CSARRGLAGSTDTQYF
TRBV2	TRBJ2-5	many	13	NA	TGTGCCAGCAGTGAAATGTCTCAAGAGACCCAGTACTTC	CASSEMSQETQYF
TRBV19	TRBJ2-1	NA	13	NA	TGTGCCAGTAGTATTAACTCCTACAATGAGCAGTTCTTC	CASSINSYNEQFF
TRBV27	TRBJ1-6	few	14	TRBD1	TGTGCCAGCAAAATGGACAGGGATAATTCACCCCTCCACTTT	CASKMDRDNSPLHF
TRBV11-2	TRBJ2-7	NA	16	NA	TGTGCCAGCAGCTCCGGCACACCGAGCTCCTACAATGAGCAGTACTTC	CASSSGTPSSYNEQYF
TRBV10-1	TRBJ1-1	once	13	NA	TGCGCCAGCAGTAAAGACAGCCAAAAGGAAGCTTTCTTT	CASSKDSQKEAFF